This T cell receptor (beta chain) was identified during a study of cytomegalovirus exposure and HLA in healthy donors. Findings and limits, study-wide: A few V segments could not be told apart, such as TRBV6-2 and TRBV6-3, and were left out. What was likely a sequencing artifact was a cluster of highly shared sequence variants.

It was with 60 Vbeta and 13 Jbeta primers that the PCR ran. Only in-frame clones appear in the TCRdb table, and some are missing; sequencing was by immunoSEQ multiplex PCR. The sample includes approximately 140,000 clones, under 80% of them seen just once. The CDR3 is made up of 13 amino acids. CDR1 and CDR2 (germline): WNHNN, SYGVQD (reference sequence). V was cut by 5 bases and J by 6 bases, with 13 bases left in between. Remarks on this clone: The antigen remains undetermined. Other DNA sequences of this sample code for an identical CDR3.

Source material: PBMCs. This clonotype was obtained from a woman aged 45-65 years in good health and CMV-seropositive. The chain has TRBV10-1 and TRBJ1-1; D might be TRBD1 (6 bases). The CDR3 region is CASSCLTGSEAFF. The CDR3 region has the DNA TGCGCCAGCAGTTGCTTAACAGGGTCTGAAGCTTTCTTT.